The text below deals with one T cell receptor beta chain. Its antigen is still unknown. Some clones are missing from TCRdb's copy, which holds only in-frame ones; the method was immunoSEQ multiplex PCR. The sample records 100,000 to 150,000 clones, just over 85% being singletons. The data were taken from a study of T cell responses to AZD1222 COVID-19 vaccine. Overall study: Analyses pooled second doses at about 4 or about 12 weeks.

Study outcomes and limitations: Reportedly, close to half of spike-specific TCRs are directed against unmutated variant regions. Clonal diversity was possibly underestimated; the donors were predominantly white British and more often female.

CDR1 is SGHDN and CDR2 is FVKESK in the germline V gene. There are 20 residues in the CDR3. Trimming removed 1 base at V and 0 bases at J, with 21 bases between. The material sequenced was peripheral blood, taken on day 0 of AZD1222 vaccination. V is TRBV14 and J is TRBJ1-4, with D possibly matching TRBD1 (5 bases). This TCR was sampled from an adult in good health. The CDR3 sequence is CASSQGRSPGEFATNEKLFF. CDR3 bases: TGTGCCAGCAGCCAAGGAAGGTCCCCGGGGGAATTTGCAACTAATGAAAAACTGTTTTTT.